A selection of T cell receptor beta chains follows, all from one sample in a study of blood T cell repertoires in COVID-19. Generated by immunoSEQ multiplex PCR, the TCRdb table keeps only in-frame clones and is missing some. The sample shows around 250,000 clones, about nine tenths of them seen only once. Sequences were obtained from PBMCs or T cells enriched from blood (not recorded which). The receptors come from a man in his late teens or twenties who had recovered from COVID-19. Each CDR3 is given with its conserved first and last residue. The order of the fields is J gene, clone size, V gene, D gene, CDR3 protein, CDR3 DNA. D genes are given only for firm matches. Size values are once, few and many counts, or a class for expanded clones, and some rows have none.

J gene: TRBJ1-3; clone size: once; V gene: TRBV12-3/TRBV12-4; D gene: -; CDR3 protein: CASTAAGTIYF; CDR3 DNA: TGTGCCAGCACCGCGGCGGGCACCATATATTTT
J gene: TRBJ1-2; clone size: -; V gene: TRBV10-3; D gene: TRBD1; CDR3 protein: CAIGQGSPGYTF; CDR3 DNA: TGTGCCATCGGACAGGGTAGTCCTGGCTACACCTTC
J gene: TRBJ1-3; clone size: -; V gene: TRBV30; D gene: TRBD1; CDR3 protein: CAWSLKRTGNSGNTIYF; CDR3 DNA: TGTGCCTGGAGCCTAAAGAGGACAGGGAACTCTGGAAACACCATATATTTT
J gene: TRBJ2-5; clone size: -; V gene: TRBV30; D gene: -; CDR3 protein: CAWSVHVQETQYF; CDR3 DNA: TGTGCCTGGAGTGTACACGTCCAAGAGACCCAGTACTTC
J gene: TRBJ2-7; clone size: -; V gene: TRBV7-6; D gene: -; CDR3 protein: CASSLAQGNYEQYF; CDR3 DNA: TGTGCCAGCAGCTTAGCGCAGGGAAACTACGAGCAGTACTTC
J gene: TRBJ1-1; clone size: -; V gene: TRBV29-1; D gene: -; CDR3 protein: CSVEDARQIQAFF; CDR3 DNA: TGCAGCGTTGAAGATGCTCGACAGATTCAGGCTTTCTTT
J gene: TRBJ2-1; clone size: few; V gene: TRBV14; D gene: TRBD1; CDR3 protein: CASSHLGTGANEQFF; CDR3 DNA: TGTGCCAGCAGCCATTTGGGGACAGGGGCCAATGAGCAGTTCTTC
J gene: TRBJ1-1; clone size: once; V gene: TRBV27; D gene: TRBD1; CDR3 protein: CASSPRTGVGTEAFF; CDR3 DNA: TGTGCCAGCAGTCCCCGGACAGGGGTGGGCACTGAAGCTTTCTTT
J gene: TRBJ2-3; clone size: -; V gene: TRBV5-1; D gene: -; CDR3 protein: CASSWQGRTDTQYF; CDR3 DNA: TGCGCCAGCAGCTGGCAGGGCCGCACAGATACGCAGTATTTT
J gene: TRBJ2-7; clone size: -; V gene: TRBV5-1; D gene: TRBD2; CDR3 protein: CASSPLQPGLKPYEQYF; CDR3 DNA: TGCGCCAGCAGCCCCTTGCAGCCGGGACTAAAACCCTACGAGCAGTACTTC